This T cell receptor (beta chain) was profiled in a study of shared clonotypes between healthy human individuals. On the study more broadly: Donors, aged 18 to 49, were a couple of women and a few men.

In the source study's methods: ImmunoSEQ sequences covered only the junction and lacked quality scores; filtering therefore differed. The data were produced by immunoSEQ multiplex PCR, yet TCRdb's version contains in-frame clones alone and is incomplete. V, J and clone size are those of that table, while D and trimming were read from the DNA. In the table there are about 95,000 clones, 65% to 70% of which are singletons. Input material: memory CD8+ T cells sorted from blood. Described subset: CD45RO+ cells pooled with CCR7-negative TemRA cells. This receptor was taken from a man between 25 and 39 years old in good health.

The CDR3 nucleotides are TGTGCCAGCAGTCCCAAAGGAAAGACCCAGTACTTC. As protein: CASSPKGKTQYF. V gene TRBV27 combines with J gene TRBJ2-5, with D hard to call. The CDR3 runs to 12 residues. From germline, CDR1 is MNHEY and CDR2 SMNVEV (reference sequence). V dropped 5 bases and J dropped 6 bases, with 10 bases sitting between them.